The rows below give T cell receptor beta chains drawn from one sample of a study of cytomegalovirus exposure and HLA in healthy donors. Assay used: immunoSEQ multiplex PCR; TCRdb lists only in-frame clones, some missing. The sample has approximately 120,000 clones; more than 70% are singletons. The specimen sequenced was PBMCs. All receptors derive from a woman younger than 35 in good health and CMV-seronegative. Both conserved end residues are part of each CDR3. The D gene is left open where the match is weak. Some rows have no size entry. The others give once, few or many, or a class for an expanded clone.

>TRBJ2-5|TRBV25-1|once|.
CASSAEAGQETQYF
TGTGCCAGCAGCGCTGAGGCCGGCCAAGAGACCCAGTACTTC
>TRBJ1-5|TRBV7-2|.|.
CASSSNRNNQPQHF
TGTGCCAGCAGCTCTAATCGTAACAATCAGCCCCAGCATTTT
>TRBJ2-1|TRBV9|.|.
CASSPRVYNEQFF
TGTGCCAGCAGCCCCCGAGTCTACAATGAGCAGTTCTTC
>TRBJ2-7|TRBV4-1|once|TRBD2
CASSQTKGGLAGHYEQYF
TGCGCCAGCAGCCAAACAAAGGGGGGACTAGCGGGGCATTACGAGCAGTACTTC
>TRBJ1-3|TRBV4-3|.|.
CASSPSGNTIYF
TGCGCCAGCAGCCCTTCTGGAAACACCATATATTTT
>TRBJ2-3|TRBV12-5|.|TRBD1
CASGPEGATDTQYF
TGTGCTAGTGGTCCCGAGGGGGCCACAGATACGCAGTATTTT
>TRBJ2-7|TRBV11-2|.|.
CASSLDRRAGAGYEQYF
TGTGCCAGCAGCTTAGATCGGCGGGCAGGAGCCGGTTACGAGCAGTACTTC
>TRBJ2-2|TRBV7-6|.|TRBD1
CASSLGQGNMAGELFF
TGTGCCAGCAGCTTGGGACAGGGGAATATGGCCGGGGAGCTGTTTTTT
>TRBJ1-5|TRBV27|.|.
CASSLSQGVGPQHF
TGTGCCAGCAGTTTATCGCAGGGCGTAGGGCCCCAGCATTTT
>TRBJ1-1|TRBV28|.|.
CASSFRKSNTEAFF
TGTGCCAGCAGTTTCAGGAAGTCTAACACTGAAGCTTTCTTT
>TRBJ2-7|TRBV6-6|once|.
CASTHQVGGEQYF
TGTGCCAGCACCCACCAGGTAGGGGGCGAGCAGTACTTC
>TRBJ2-1|TRBV18|.|TRBD2
CASSPGTSGTNEQFF
TGTGCCAGCTCACCCGGGACTAGCGGGACCAATGAGCAGTTCTTC
>TRBJ2-4|TRBV5-6|.|TRBD1
CASSVGQDIQYF
TGTGCCAGCAGCGTGGGACAGGACATTCAGTACTTC
>TRBJ2-1|TRBV7-2|.|.
CASSLKSSWDNEQFF
TGTGCCAGCAGCTTAAAGTCTAGTTGGGACAATGAGCAGTTCTTC
>TRBJ1-2|TRBV29-1|.|TRBD1
CSVGFTGADGYTF
TGCAGCGTTGGGTTTACAGGGGCGGATGGCTACACCTTC
>TRBJ2-1|TRBV9|.|TRBD1
CASSVAGTGSSSYNEQFF
TGTGCCAGCAGCGTAGCAGGGACAGGTTCTAGCTCCTACAATGAGCAGTTCTTC
>TRBJ1-2|TRBV4-3|.|.
CASSQQGGAGYGYTF
TGCGCCAGCAGCCAGCAGGGAGGGGCAGGCTATGGCTACACCTTC
>TRBJ2-2|TRBV5-1|few|.
CASSLGGSGELFF
TGCGCCAGCAGCTTGGGAGGGAGCGGGGAGCTGTTTTTT
>TRBJ1-2|TRBV7-2|.|TRBD1
CASSLDTAGQNYGYTF
TGTGCCAGCAGCTTAGATACCGCGGGACAGAACTATGGCTACACCTTC
>TRBJ2-7|TRBV19|.|.
CASSPGRGYEQYF
TGTGCCAGTAGTCCCGGGCGGGGCTACGAGCAGTACTTC
>TRBJ2-4|TRBV28|few|.
CASSLGGDKNIQYF
TGTGCCAGCAGTTTGGGCGGGGACAAAAACATTCAGTACTTC
>TRBJ2-1|TRBV4-3|.|.
CASSRGGGGREQFF
TGCGCCAGCAGCCGAGGTGGTGGGGGGAGGGAGCAGTTCTTC
>TRBJ2-7|TRBV5-1|once|TRBD1
CASRYETGTLYEQYF
TGCGCCAGCAGATACGAGACAGGGACGCTCTACGAGCAGTACTTC
>TRBJ1-5|TRBV19|.|.
CASSILGVNQPQHF
TGTGCCAGTAGTATTCTCGGGGTGAATCAGCCCCAGCATTTT
>TRBJ2-3|TRBV27|.|TRBD2
CASSYNAGLAGATQYF
TGTGCCAGCAGTTATAATGCCGGACTAGCGGGAGCTACGCAGTATTTT
>TRBJ1-2|TRBV6-1|.|.
CASSEAWGPLVYGYTF
TGTGCCAGCAGTGAAGCATGGGGCCCCCTAGTATATGGCTACACCTTC
>TRBJ2-5|TRBV9|.|TRBD2
CASSVGTSGVETQYF
TGTGCCAGCAGCGTGGGGACTAGCGGGGTGGAGACCCAGTACTTC
>TRBJ1-4|TRBV11-2|.|.
CASSLGPSGTNEKLFF
TGTGCCAGCAGCTTAGGACCTTCGGGAACTAATGAAAAACTGTTTTTT
>TRBJ1-3|TRBV4-1|.|.
CASSQREGFDYTIYF
TGCGCCAGCAGCCAACGGGAGGGGTTCGATTACACCATATATTTT
>TRBJ1-4|TRBV6-6|.|.
CASRTGTLTTNEKLFF
TGTGCCAGCAGGACCGGGACACTGACAACTAATGAAAAACTGTTTTTT
>TRBJ2-1|TRBV5-1|.|.
CASSLGLYNEQFF
TGCGCCAGCAGCCTGGGACTCTACAATGAGCAGTTCTTC
>TRBJ1-1|TRBV6-5|.|.
CASRTGGERAFF
TGTGCCAGCCGGACTGGGGGGGAAAGGGCTTTCTTT
>TRBJ1-2|TRBV27|once|.
CASRTGDYGYTF
TGTGCCAGCAGGACGGGGGACTATGGCTACACCTTC
>TRBJ1-1|TRBV28|.|.
CASSFQGRQAFF
TGTGCCAGCAGTTTTCAGGGGCGCCAAGCTTTCTTT
>TRBJ2-7|TRBV15|.|.
CATSSRAGLSYEQYF
TGTGCCACCAGCAGTAGGGCAGGGTTGTCCTACGAGCAGTACTTC
>TRBJ2-5|TRBV6-6|.|.
CASSQTSRGPASDF
TGTGCCAGCAGCCAGACTAGCAGGGGACCCGCGTCAGACTTC
>TRBJ2-5|TRBV7-9|.|.
CASRTGGQETQYF
TGTGCCAGCCGCACGGGCGGGCAAGAGACCCAGTACTTC
>TRBJ1-2|TRBV28|.|.
CASSSLVEGKLHYGYTF
TGTGCCAGCAGCTCCTTGGTGGAGGGAAAGCTTCACTATGGCTACACCTTC
>TRBJ2-1|TRBV29-1|.|TRBD2
CSVEASGGISEQFF
TGCAGCGTTGAGGCTAGCGGGGGCATAAGTGAGCAGTTCTTC
>TRBJ2-6|TRBV29-1|.|.
CSVEGQVYGANVLTF
TGCAGCGTTGAAGGACAGGTATATGGGGCCAACGTCCTGACTTTC
>TRBJ2-1|TRBV7-9|.|TRBD1
CASSPRQGVRNEQFF
TGTGCCAGCAGCCCGAGACAGGGGGTAAGGAATGAGCAGTTCTTC
>TRBJ1-4|TRBV7-9|.|TRBD1
CASSLYGGTGRGEKLFF
TGTGCCAGCAGCTTATATGGGGGGACAGGGCGGGGAGAAAAACTGTTTTTT
>TRBJ2-1|TRBV6-1|.|.
CASGPYSYNEQFF
TGTGCCAGCGGGCCCTACTCCTACAATGAGCAGTTCTTC
>TRBJ1-2|TRBV19|.|TRBD1
CASSIKGAGDYGYTF
TGTGCCAGTAGTATTAAGGGGGCAGGTGACTATGGCTACACCTTC
>TRBJ2-1|TRBV7-8|.|.
CASSFLGGITYNEQFF
TGTGCCAGCAGCTTCCTGGGGGGTATAACCTACAATGAGCAGTTCTTC
>TRBJ1-1|TRBV4-2|.|.
CASSQDLGSGATEAFF
TGTGCCAGCAGCCAAGATTTGGGGAGCGGGGCCACTGAAGCTTTCTTT
>TRBJ1-1|TRBV28|.|.
CASRAQGQNTEAFF
TGTGCCAGCAGAGCCCAGGGGCAGAACACTGAAGCTTTCTTT
>TRBJ2-1|TRBV4-3|.|.
CASSPVVEGGGGTFNEQFF
TGCGCCAGCAGCCCCGTGGTCGAAGGGGGAGGGGGAACTTTTAATGAGCAGTTCTTC
>TRBJ1-5|TRBV28|.|.
CATTGGYNQPQHF
TGTGCCACCACTGGGGGGTACAATCAGCCCCAGCATTTT
>TRBJ1-4|TRBV28|.|.
CASSFTTNEKLFF
TGTGCCAGCAGTTTTACAACTAATGAAAAACTGTTTTTT
>TRBJ2-5|TRBV11-2|.|.
CASSLEGGETQYF
TGTGCCAGCAGCTTGGAAGGGGGAGAGACCCAGTACTTC
>TRBJ1-3|TRBV28|once|.
CASTLRGSVGNTIYF
TGTGCCAGCACCCTTCGGGGTTCGGTTGGAAACACCATATATTTT
>TRBJ2-2|TRBV28|.|TRBD1
CASRDRGGRGELFF
TGTGCCAGCCGGGACAGGGGAGGTCGTGGGGAGCTGTTTTTT
>TRBJ2-7|TRBV30|.|.
CAWSVNPGRREQYF
TGTGCCTGGAGTGTAAATCCTGGAAGGAGAGAGCAGTACTTC
>TRBJ2-1|TRBV5-1|.|TRBD2
CASSLRVAGDNEQFF
TGCGCCAGCAGCTTGCGGGTAGCGGGAGACAATGAGCAGTTCTTC
>TRBJ2-1|TRBV19|.|.
CASSIDWEGGEQFF
TGTGCCAGTAGTATAGATTGGGAAGGGGGTGAGCAGTTCTTC
>TRBJ1-1|TRBV7-3|.|.
CASSLRQNTEAFF
TGTGCCAGCAGCTTAAGGCAGAACACTGAAGCTTTCTTT
>TRBJ2-7|TRBV7-9|few|TRBD1
CASRTGGDEQYF
TGTGCCAGCAGGACAGGGGGGGACGAGCAGTACTTC
>TRBJ2-7|TRBV28|.|TRBD2
CASSPGGGAFEQYF
TGTGCCAGCAGCCCGGGCGGGGGTGCCTTCGAGCAGTACTTC
>TRBJ2-5|TRBV6-6|.|.
CASSYRLETQYF
TGTGCCAGCAGTTACCGTTTGGAGACCCAGTACTTC